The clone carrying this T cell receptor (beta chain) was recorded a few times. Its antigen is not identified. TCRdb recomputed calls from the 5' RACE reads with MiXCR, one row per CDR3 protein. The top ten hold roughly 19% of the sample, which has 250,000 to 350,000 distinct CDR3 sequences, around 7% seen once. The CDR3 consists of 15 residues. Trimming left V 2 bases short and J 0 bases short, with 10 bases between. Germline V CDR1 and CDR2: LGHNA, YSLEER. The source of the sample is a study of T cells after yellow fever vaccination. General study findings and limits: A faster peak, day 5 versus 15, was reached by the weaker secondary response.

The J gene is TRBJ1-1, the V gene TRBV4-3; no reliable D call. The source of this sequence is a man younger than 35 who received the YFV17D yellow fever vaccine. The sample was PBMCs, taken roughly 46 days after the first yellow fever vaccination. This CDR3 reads CASSQLANMNTEAFF. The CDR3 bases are TGCGCCAGCAGCCAATTGGCAAATATGAACACTGAAGCTTTCTTT.